The rows below give T cell receptor beta chains drawn from one sample of a study of blood T cell repertoires in COVID-19. This table comes from immunoSEQ multiplex PCR, and its TCRdb copy is limited to in-frame clones, with some not included. The table lists under 300,000 clones, more than 70% of them singletons. The sequenced material came from PBMCs or T cells enriched from blood (not recorded which). These TCRs come from a woman aged 40 to 50 with acute COVID-19. Both conserved end residues are part of each CDR3. A D gene is named only where the DNA matches it firmly.

v_gene: TRBV14
j_gene: TRBJ1-5
d_gene: -
CDR3aa: CASSQDGQGIFCNQPQHF
CDR3nt: TGTGCCAGCAGCCAAGATGGGCAGGGAATCTTCTGCAATCAGCCCCAGCATTTT

v_gene: TRBV7-8
j_gene: TRBJ2-3
d_gene: -
CDR3aa: CASSLRTARSPLTDTQYF
CDR3nt: TGTGCCAGCAGCTTACGGACAGCCCGATCACCACTCACAGATACGCAGTATTTT

v_gene: TRBV5-1
j_gene: TRBJ2-3
d_gene: TRBD2
CDR3aa: CASSLVGTSSTDTQYF
CDR3nt: TGCGCCAGCAGCTTGGTAGGGACTAGTTCCACAGATACGCAGTATTTT

v_gene: TRBV5-1
j_gene: TRBJ1-3
d_gene: -
CDR3aa: CASSGGAVSGNTIYF
CDR3nt: TGCGCCAGCAGCGGGGGGGCAGTCTCTGGAAACACCATATATTTT

v_gene: TRBV18
j_gene: TRBJ2-1
d_gene: -
CDR3aa: CASSPRLEDEQFF
CDR3nt: TGTGCCAGCTCACCACGTTTAGAGGATGAGCAGTTCTTC

v_gene: TRBV6-2/TRBV6-3
j_gene: TRBJ2-1
d_gene: TRBD2
CDR3aa: CASSPGVGLAGDNEQFF
CDR3nt: TGTGCCAGCAGCCCGGGAGTGGGGCTAGCGGGGGACAATGAGCAGTTCTTC

v_gene: TRBV5-4
j_gene: TRBJ2-7
d_gene: -
CDR3aa: CASSWGGGFSSYEQYF
CDR3nt: TGTGCCAGCAGCTGGGGTGGGGGGTTTAGCTCCTACGAGCAGTACTTC

v_gene: TRBV4-1
j_gene: TRBJ1-2
d_gene: -
CDR3aa: CASSQEAAKTYGYTF
CDR3nt: TGCGCCAGCAGCCAAGAAGCGGCGAAAACCTATGGCTACACCTTC

v_gene: TRBV19
j_gene: TRBJ1-2
d_gene: TRBD1
CDR3aa: CASSSTGGSSGYTF
CDR3nt: TGTGCCAGTAGTTCCACAGGGGGCTCGAGTGGCTACACCTTC

v_gene: TRBV5-5
j_gene: TRBJ2-3
d_gene: -
CDR3aa: CASSLQGVTDTQYF
CDR3nt: TGTGCCAGCAGCTTACAAGGGGTCACAGATACGCAGTATTTT

v_gene: TRBV6-2/TRBV6-3
j_gene: TRBJ2-3
d_gene: TRBD2
CDR3aa: CASSLTGLAGGSDTQYF
CDR3nt: TGTGCCAGCAGTCTAACCGGCCTAGCGGGGGGTTCAGATACGCAGTATTTT